This note documents a single T cell receptor (beta chain) sequence. The sample belongs to a study of OX40 agonist ivuxolimab in advanced cancers. Profiling relied on immunoSEQ multiplex PCR, and the TCRdb table lists in-frame clones only, not all of them. Of about 82,000 clones listed, less than 90% are singletons. The source material was CD4+ or CD8+ T cells sorted from blood, sampled in a trial of the OX40 agonist ivuxolimab. The sequence was obtained from an adult with an advanced solid tumor such as melanoma, head and neck, liver or kidney cancer.

CDR3 coding DNA: TGTGCCAGCTCTCCCGGGAGGACGGGTGAAAAACTGTTTTTT. It is translated as CASSPGRTGEKLFF. J is TRBJ1-4 and V is TRBV18; D uncertain. The length of the CDR3 is 14 residues. With 6 bases removed from V and 7 bases from J, the gap between germline ends came to 15 bases. Germline CDR1 KGHSH, CDR2 LQKENI.